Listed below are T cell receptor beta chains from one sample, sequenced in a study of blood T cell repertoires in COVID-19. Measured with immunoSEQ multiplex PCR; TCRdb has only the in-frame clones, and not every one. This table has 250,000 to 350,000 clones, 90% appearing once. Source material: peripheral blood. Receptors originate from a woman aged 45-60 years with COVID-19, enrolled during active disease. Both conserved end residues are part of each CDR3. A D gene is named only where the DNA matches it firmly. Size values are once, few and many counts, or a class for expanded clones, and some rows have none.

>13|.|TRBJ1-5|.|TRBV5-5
CASSFQGGQPQHF
TGTGCCAGCAGCTTCCAGGGAGGGCAGCCCCAGCATTTT
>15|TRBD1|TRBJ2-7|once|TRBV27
CASSLAGGQSYEQYF
TGTGCCAGCAGTTTAGCAGGGGGCCAATCCTACGAGCAGTACTTC
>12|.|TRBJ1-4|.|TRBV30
CAWNGAGEKLFF
TGTGCCTGGAATGGGGCTGGGGAAAAACTGTTTTTT
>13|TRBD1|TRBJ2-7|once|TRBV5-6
CASSRTGPYEQYF
TGTGCCAGCAGCAGGACAGGCCCCTACGAGCAGTACTTC
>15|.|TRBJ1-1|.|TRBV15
CATSEDGRRNTEAFF
TGTGCCACCAGCGAAGACGGCAGGCGGAACACTGAAGCTTTCTTT
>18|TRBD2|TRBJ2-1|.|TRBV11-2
CASSLPGLWGGPFNEQFF
TGTGCCAGCAGCCTCCCAGGGCTTTGGGGAGGGCCGTTCAATGAGCAGTTCTTC
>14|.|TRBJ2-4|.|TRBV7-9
CASSPEVAKNIQYF
TGTGCCAGCAGCCCCGAGGTAGCCAAAAACATTCAGTACTTC
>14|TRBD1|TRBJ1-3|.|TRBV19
CASSVRQGGNTIYF
TGTGCCAGTAGTGTACGACAGGGAGGAAACACCATATATTTT
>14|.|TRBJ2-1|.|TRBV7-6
CASSYNPAGMEQFF
TGTGCCAGCAGCTATAACCCGGCAGGGATGGAGCAGTTCTTC
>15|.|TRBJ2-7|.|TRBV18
CASSPPGVRSYEQYF
TGTGCCAGCTCACCACCGGGAGTCCGATCCTACGAGCAGTACTTC
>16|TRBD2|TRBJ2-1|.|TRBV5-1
CASSLGSGTSVNEQFF
TGCGCCAGCAGCTTGGGCTCCGGGACTAGCGTCAATGAGCAGTTCTTC
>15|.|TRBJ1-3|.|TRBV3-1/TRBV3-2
CASRAQGTSGNTIYF
TGTGCCAGCCGGGCACAGGGCACCTCTGGAAACACCATATATTTT
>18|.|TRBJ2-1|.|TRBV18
CASSPGWWRASSYNEQFF
TGTGCCAGCTCACCCGGCTGGTGGCGGGCGAGCTCCTACAATGAGCAGTTCTTC
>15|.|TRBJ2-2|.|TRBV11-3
CASSSQAVNTGELFF
TGTGCCAGCAGCTCCCAGGCTGTAAACACCGGGGAGCTGTTTTTT
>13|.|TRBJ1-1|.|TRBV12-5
CASGTGGNTEAFF
TGTGCTAGTGGTACGGGGGGGAACACTGAAGCTTTCTTT
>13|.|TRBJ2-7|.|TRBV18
CASSPGTIGEQYF
TGTGCCAGCTCACCCGGGACAATTGGCGAGCAGTACTTC
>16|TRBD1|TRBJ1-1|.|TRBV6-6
CASRPGDRGGNTEAFF
TGTGCCAGCAGACCTGGGGACAGGGGGGGTAACACTGAAGCTTTCTTT
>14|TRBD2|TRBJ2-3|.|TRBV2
CASRPGLAVDTQYF
TGTGCCAGCAGGCCGGGACTAGCGGTAGATACGCAGTATTTT
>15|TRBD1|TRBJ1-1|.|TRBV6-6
CASSYDRVEFTEAFF
TGTGCCAGCAGTTACGACAGGGTGGAATTCACTGAAGCTTTCTTT
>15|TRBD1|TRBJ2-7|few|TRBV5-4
CASSSSGTGTYEQYF
TGTGCCAGCAGCTCGTCCGGGACAGGGACCTACGAGCAGTACTTC
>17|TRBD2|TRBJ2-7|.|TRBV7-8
CASSRSGRDRRNYEQYF
TGTGCCAGCAGCCGTAGCGGGAGGGACCGTCGGAACTACGAGCAGTACTTC
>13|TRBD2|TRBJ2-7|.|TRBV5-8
CASSPASGREQYF
TGTGCCAGCAGCCCCGCTAGCGGGAGGGAGCAGTACTTC
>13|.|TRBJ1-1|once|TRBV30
CAWSDRGFTEAFF
TGTGCCTGGAGTGACAGAGGGTTCACTGAAGCTTTCTTT
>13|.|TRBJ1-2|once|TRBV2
CASAPTGYYGYTF
TGTGCCAGCGCCCCGACAGGTTACTATGGCTACACCTTC
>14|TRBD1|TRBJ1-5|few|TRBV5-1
CASRPGQSFEPQHF
TGCGCCAGCAGACCGGGACAGTCTTTCGAACCCCAGCATTTT
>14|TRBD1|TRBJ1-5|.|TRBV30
CAWNLGQGSQPQHF
TGTGCCTGGAACCTCGGACAGGGCAGTCAGCCCCAGCATTTT
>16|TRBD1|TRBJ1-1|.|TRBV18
CASSRRQGRMNTEAFF
TGTGCCAGCTCACGAAGACAGGGGCGAATGAACACTGAAGCTTTCTTT
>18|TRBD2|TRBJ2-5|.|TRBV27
CASTRTSGAGITQETQYF
TGTGCCAGCACCCGGACTAGCGGGGCGGGAATAACGCAAGAGACCCAGTACTTC
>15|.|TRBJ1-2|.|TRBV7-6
CASSLEGWSNYGYTF
TGTGCCAGCAGCTTAGAGGGGTGGAGTAACTATGGCTACACCTTC
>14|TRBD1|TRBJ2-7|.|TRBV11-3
CASSPGTGFNEQYF
TGTGCCAGCAGCCCCGGGACAGGGTTCAACGAGCAGTACTTC
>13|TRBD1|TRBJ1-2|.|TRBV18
CASSPQTGYGYTF
TGTGCCAGCTCACCACAGACAGGGTATGGCTACACCTTC
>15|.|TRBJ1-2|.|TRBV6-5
CAISGGTIVRYGYTF
TGTGCCATCTCTGGGGGGACGATCGTCCGGTATGGCTACACCTTC
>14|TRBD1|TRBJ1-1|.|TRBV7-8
CASSPDRGNTEAFF
TGTGCCAGCAGCCCCGACAGGGGTAACACTGAAGCTTTCTTT
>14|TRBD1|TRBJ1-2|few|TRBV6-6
CASTRAGQGSGYTF
TGTGCCAGCACCCGAGCCGGACAGGGGAGCGGCTACACCTTC
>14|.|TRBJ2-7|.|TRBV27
CASRIRRASYEQYF
TGTGCCAGCCGGATACGGCGGGCCTCCTACGAGCAGTACTTC
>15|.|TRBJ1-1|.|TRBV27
CASSLGQGPNTEAFF
TGTGCCAGCAGTTTAGGTCAGGGTCCGAACACTGAAGCTTTCTTT
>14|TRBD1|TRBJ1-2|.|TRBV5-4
CASSRPGGEGSDTF
TGTGCCAGCAGCAGGCCAGGGGGCGAAGGATCGGACACCTTC
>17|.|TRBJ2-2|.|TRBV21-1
CASSSRLRRKDTGELFF
TGTGCCAGCAGCTCCCGTCTTAGGAGAAAAGACACCGGGGAGCTGTTTTTT
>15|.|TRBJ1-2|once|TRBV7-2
CASSPYRDNLRGYTF
TGTGCCAGCAGCCCTTACCGGGACAACCTTCGGGGCTACACCTTC
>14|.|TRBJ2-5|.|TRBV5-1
CASSSMTGGETQYF
TGCGCCAGCAGCTCGATGACAGGTGGGGAGACCCAGTACTTC
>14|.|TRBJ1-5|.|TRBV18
CASSPGGFNQPQHF
TGTGCCAGCTCACCAGGGGGCTTTAATCAGCCCCAGCATTTT
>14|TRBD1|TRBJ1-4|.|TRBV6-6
CASRPGQVDEKLFF
TGTGCCAGCAGGCCTGGACAGGTAGATGAAAAACTGTTTTTT
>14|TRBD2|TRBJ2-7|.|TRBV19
CASSSAGGPYEQYF
TGTGCCAGTAGTTCCGCGGGAGGGCCCTACGAGCAGTACTTC
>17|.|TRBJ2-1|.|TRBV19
CASSIPQGGGSYNEQFF
TGTGCCAGTAGTATCCCTCAGGGCGGTGGGTCCTACAATGAGCAGTTCTTC
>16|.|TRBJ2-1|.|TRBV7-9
CASSLVGTRRGNEQFF
TGTGCCAGCAGCTTAGTTGGGACCCGGCGGGGAAATGAGCAGTTCTTC
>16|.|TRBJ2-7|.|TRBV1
CTSSQDLSRDIYEQYF
TGCACCAGCAGCCAAGATCTTTCGCGGGATATCTACGAGCAGTACTTC
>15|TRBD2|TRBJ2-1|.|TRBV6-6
CASRGTSGIYNEQFF
TGTGCCAGCAGGGGGACTAGCGGAATTTACAATGAGCAGTTCTTC
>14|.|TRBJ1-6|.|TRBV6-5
CASSGQGNYSPLHF
TGTGCCAGCAGCGGACAAGGGAACTATTCACCCCTCCACTTT
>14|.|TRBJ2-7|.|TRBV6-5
CASSYSPELSEQYF
TGTGCCAGCAGTTACTCTCCTGAATTGAGCGAGCAGTACTTC
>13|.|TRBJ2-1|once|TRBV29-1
CSVDSVRYNEQFF
TGCAGCGTAGATAGCGTAAGGTACAATGAGCAGTTCTTC
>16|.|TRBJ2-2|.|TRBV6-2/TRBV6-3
CASSYSAGRGHGELFF
TGTGCCAGCAGTTACTCTGCGGGCAGGGGTCACGGGGAGCTGTTTTTT
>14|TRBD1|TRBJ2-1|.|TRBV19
CASSNRGPYNEQFF
TGTGCCAGTAGTAACAGGGGGCCATACAATGAGCAGTTCTTC
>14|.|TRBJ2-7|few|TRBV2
CASLQGFTAYEQYF
TGTGCCAGCCTACAGGGCTTTACCGCCTACGAGCAGTACTTC